Below, 32 T cell receptor beta chains from the same sample are listed, as sequenced in a study of T cells in localized non-small cell lung cancer. This table comes from immunoSEQ multiplex PCR, and its TCRdb copy is limited to in-frame clones, with some not included. In the table there are over 30,000 clones, approximately 81% of which are singletons. The sample consisted of peripheral blood, taken before any cancer treatment. The source of these receptors is a male donor older than 55 with stage II squamous cell lung carcinoma.

The rearrangement links TRBV5-6 to TRBJ2-7; D is perhaps TRBD2 (7 bases). Trimming removed 1 base from V and 0 bases from J, with 14 bases in between. Germline V gene lookup returns CDR1 SGHDT and CDR2 YYEEEE. CDR3 length: 16 amino acids. The CDR3 nucleotides read TGTGCCAGCAGCTTGATTGCGCGGGGGCACTCCTACGAGCAGTACTTC. This translates into CASSLIARGHSYEQYF.

In its sample, this clone was seen a few times. The CDR3 sequence: CASSLHLLAKNIQYF. As DNA, the CDR3 is TGTGCCAGCAGTTTACACTTACTAGCCAAAAACATTCAGTACTTC. V gene TRBV28 combines with J gene TRBJ2-4; no clear D. Trimming pared 2 bases from V and 0 bases from J, leaving 8 bases between. The V gene's germline CDR1 is MDHEN and CDR2 SYDVKM. This CDR3 contains 15 residues.

The chain joins TRBV6-4 to TRBJ2-1, with 7 bases fitting TRBD2. Germline CDR1 and CDR2: MRHNA and SNTAGT. J gave up 7 bases and V 0 bases, and 9 bases lay outside the gene matches. This CDR3 contains 16 residues. The CDR3 here is CASSDSWTRFRNEQFF. The CDR3 DNA reads as TGTGCCAGCAGTGACTCCTGGACTAGATTTAGGAATGAGCAGTTCTTC.

The V and J genes are TRBV7-8 and TRBJ2-1; TRBD2 is a possible D gene (5 bases). Per germline, CDR1 SGHVS and CDR2 FQNEAQ. This CDR3 comprises 15 residues. Trimming removed 5 bases at V and 4 bases at J, with 15 bases between. The CDR3 nucleotides are TGTGCCAGCAGCGGCCGACTACCATTGTACAATGAGCAGTTCTTC. Translation gives CASSGRLPLYNEQFF.

This chain uses TRBV5-4 with TRBJ1-2; 7 bases align to TRBD1. The germline V gene has CDR1 SGHNT and CDR2 YYREEE (reference sequence). The J segment lost 12 bases and the V segment lost 4 bases, leaving 9 bases of the junction unmatched. The CDR3 consists of 12 residues. The chain's CDR3 is CASSPRGQENTF. The CDR3 nucleotides are TGTGCCAGCAGCCCCCGTGGACAGGAAAACACCTTC.

The chain recombines TRBV9 with TRBJ1-2, with unresolved D. Germline CDR1 reads SGDLS; CDR2 reads YYNGEE. The V gene lost 3 bases and the J gene lost 5 bases, with 14 bases spanning the gap. The CDR3 contains 14 residues. CDR3 in amino acids: CASSGSGRVYGYTF. In DNA, the CDR3 is TGTGCCAGCAGCGGTTCGGGTCGCGTGTATGGCTACACCTTC.

The V and J genes are TRBV19 and TRBJ1-1, with D possibly TRBD1 on 6 matching bases. Germline-derived CDR1 and CDR2 are LNHDA and SQIVND (reference sequence). The ends were cut back, 8 bases at V and 6 bases at J, with 16 bases in the middle. The CDR3 runs to 13 residues. In DNA form, the CDR3 reads TGTGCCAGTTCACGCAGGGAGGGGGCTGAAGCTTTCTTT. Encoded protein: CASSRREGAEAFF.

The chain employs TRBV6-5 and TRBJ1-1; perhaps TRBD1 as D (6 bases). The germline V gene has CDR1 MNHEY and CDR2 SVGAGI. The CDR3 loop spans 13 amino acids. V dropped 5 bases and J dropped 8 bases, with 15 bases sitting between them. CDR3: CASSEWGRGEAFF. The CDR3, as DNA: TGTGCCAGCAGTGAATGGGGGCGGGGAGAAGCTTTCTTT.

The sample holds a few counts of this clone. The gene calls are TRBV7-9 and TRBJ2-1, with D uncertain. The CDR3 sequence is 15 residues long. The germline V gene encodes CDR1 SEHNR and CDR2 FQNEAQ (reference sequence). Trimming removed 4 bases at V and 0 bases at J, with 10 bases between. The DNA of the CDR3 is TGTGCCAGCAGCTCCGACTTTCTCTCCTACAATGAGCAGTTCTTC. Protein product: CASSSDFLSYNEQFF.

V gene TRBV4-3 combines with J gene TRBJ1-1; unclear D gene. V was clipped by 4 bases and J by 1 base, with 10 bases between them. The CDR3 sequence is 14 residues long. Looked up from germline, CDR1 is LGHNA and CDR2 is YSLEER. In DNA form, the CDR3 reads TGCGCCAGCAGCCTAAGACTCGGGAACACTGAAGCTTTCTTT. As protein: CASSLRLGNTEAFF.

The chain couples TRBV7-2 to TRBJ2-3; maybe TRBD2 (5 bases). Per germline, CDR1 SGHTA and CDR2 FQGNSA. V was cut by 3 bases and J by 8 bases, with 9 bases left in between. The CDR3 length is 12 residues. The CDR3 here is CASSLEVGTQYF. CDR3 coding DNA: TGTGCCAGCAGCTTGGAGGTGGGTACGCAGTATTTT.

V usage is TRBV19 and J usage is TRBJ1-3; D is perhaps TRBD1 (5 bases). The ends were cut back, 7 bases at V and 0 bases at J, with 19 bases in the middle. The CDR3 totals 17 residues. Per germline, CDR1 LNHDA and CDR2 SQIVND (reference sequence). CDR3 region: CASTGTVIGFSGNTIYF. The CDR3 DNA sequence: TGTGCCAGTACGGGGACCGTGATCGGGTTCTCTGGAAACACCATATATTTT.

J is TRBJ2-2 and V is TRBV10-3; 9 nucleotides agree with TRBD2. After removal of 6 bases from V and 3 bases from J, the junction contained 5 bases not matched to a gene. The CDR3 consists of 15 residues. Germline V gene lookup returns CDR1 ENHRY and CDR2 SYGVKD. The CDR3 spells CAIRGRTSDTGELFF. DNA for the CDR3: TGTGCCATCAGGGGTCGGACTAGCGACACCGGGGAGCTGTTTTTT.

The chain has TRBV4-1 and TRBJ2-3, with 9 bases matching TRBD1. There are 17 residues in the CDR3. Germline CDR1 is MGHRA and CDR2 is YSYEKL. Trimming at V came to 1 base and at J to 4 bases, leaving 9 bases not matched to a gene. The CDR3 DNA reads as TGCGCCAGCAGCCAAGCCGCCGGGACAGGGATCCCAGATACGCAGTATTTT. Encoded protein: CASSQAAGTGIPDTQYF.

This chain connects TRBV18 to TRBJ2-2; TRBD1 might be the D (5 bases). V was pared by 3 bases and J by 0 bases, with 14 bases between. The germline gives CDR1 KGHSH, CDR2 LQKENI. The CDR3 is made up of 17 amino acids. In DNA form, the CDR3 reads TGTGCCAGCTCACCCCCGCGGCTAGGGGCGAACACCGGGGAGCTGTTTTTT. Translated: CASSPPRLGANTGELFF.

The chain joins TRBV9 to TRBJ1-5; TRBD1 aligns across 7 bases. The V segment lost 3 bases and the J segment 0 bases; nucleotides outside the gene matches: 3. The CDR3 runs to 15 residues. Germline CDR1 reads SGDLS; CDR2 reads YYNGEE. CDR3 region: CASSEGQDSNQPQHF. CDR3 DNA sequence: TGTGCCAGCAGCGAAGGACAGGATAGCAATCAGCCCCAGCATTTT.

The sample holds one count of this clone. The chain has TRBV5-4 and TRBJ2-5, with TRBD1 as a possible D gene (6 bases). The DNA end is more similar to TRBJ2-7, so the J call may be wrong. The CDR3 runs to 16 residues. Germline V gene sequence: CDR1 SGHNT, CDR2 YYREEE (reference sequence). CDR3 nucleotides: TGTGCCAGCAGCTCAAAACAGGGCAGAGCATCCTACGAGCAGTACTTC. Its translation: CASSSKQGRASYEQYF.

This clone was detected a few times. The gene calls are TRBV2 and TRBJ2-7; TRBD2 matches at 7 bases. CDR1 and CDR2 (germline): SNHLY, FYNNEI. This CDR3 is 15 amino acids long. V was pared by 7 bases and J by 2 bases, with 11 bases of the junction left unmatched. The CDR3 DNA reads as TGTGCCAGCAATACCGGGGGAGGGCGGACCTACGAGCAGTACTTC. This codes for CASNTGGGRTYEQYF.

V is TRBV5-6 and J is TRBJ2-7; TRBD2 matches 10 bases. The CDR3 extends over 17 amino acids. J was trimmed by 3 bases and V by 5 bases; bases with no gene match: 14. Germline loops: CDR1 SGHDT, CDR2 YYEEEE. As DNA, the CDR3 is TGTGCCAGCAGTTTTGTAGCCGGGACTAGCGCGTACTACGAGCAGTACTTC. As protein: CASSFVAGTSAYYEQYF.

This sequence joins TRBV5-1 and TRBJ2-2; tentatively, D is TRBD1 or TRBD2 (5 bases each). The CDR3 is made up of 15 amino acids. The germline V gene encodes CDR1 SGHRS and CDR2 YFSETQ. V lost 0 bases and J 6 bases, leaving 12 bases between the germline ends. The CDR3 region is CASSLGGVTAGELFF. In nucleotides, the CDR3 is TGCGCCAGCAGCTTGGGAGGGGTAACAGCCGGGGAGCTGTTTTTT.

V gene TRBV9 combines with J gene TRBJ1-2; maybe TRBD1 (5 bases). This CDR3 has 16 residues. V was clipped by 2 bases and J by 4 bases, with 18 bases between them. CDR1 SGDLS and CDR2 YYNGEE come from the germline V gene. The CDR3 reads CASSVRDLGNFYGYTF. The CDR3 nucleotides read TGTGCCAGCAGCGTGAGGGACTTGGGCAATTTCTATGGCTACACCTTC.

This chain's CDR3 is CAAQDQETQYF. Here the CDR3 DNA reads TGTGCCGCCCAGGACCAAGAGACCCAGTACTTC. The V call is TRBV10-3, the J call TRBJ2-5; D is unclear. V lost 11 bases, J lost 0 bases, and 7 bases lay in between. The length of the CDR3 is 11 residues. Per germline, CDR1 ENHRY and CDR2 SYGVKD.

V and J are TRBV21-1 and TRBJ2-1; the table's D call TRBD1 went unverified against the DNA. TRBV21-1 is shown as a pseudogene. This CDR3 is 13 amino acids long. In DNA, the CDR3 is TGTGCCAGCCCCACAGGGGTCCGCAATGAGCAGTTCTTC. Translation: CASPTGVRNEQFF.

V usage is TRBV18 and J usage is TRBJ1-5; 8 bases are a match to TRBD1. The CDR3 loop spans 13 amino acids. V trimming: 8 bases; J trimming: 3 bases; junction bases outside the gene matches: 3. CDR1 is KGHSH, CDR2 LQKENI, per germline. CDR3 in amino acids: CASQGQANQPQHF. CDR3 coding DNA: TGTGCCAGCCAGGGACAGGCCAATCAGCCCCAGCATTTT.

The chain links TRBV7-6 to TRBJ1-1, with TRBD1 as a possible D gene (6 bases). Germline CDR1 is SGHVS and CDR2 is FNYEAQ. The ends were cut back, 1 base at V and 6 bases at J, with 15 bases in the middle. The CDR3 extends over 15 amino acids. CDR3 nucleotides: TGTGCCAGCAGCTTAGATGGGGGCCGAGTGGCTGAAGCTTTCTTT. This gives the protein CASSLDGGRVAEAFF. Full variable domain (remainder filled in from reference TRBV7-6 and TRBJ1-1): GAGVSQSPRYKVTKRGQDVALRCDPISGHVSLYWYRQALGQGPEFLTYFNYEAQQDKSGLPNDRFSAERPEGSISTLTIQRTEQRDSAMYRCASSLDGGRVAEAFFGQGTRLTVV.

The chain links TRBV5-6 to TRBJ2-7; the D gene could be TRBD1 or TRBD2 (5 bases each). This CDR3 spans 14 amino acids. V was clipped by 0 bases and J by 2 bases, with 9 bases between them. Germline lookup yields CDR1 SGHDT and CDR2 YYEEEE. The CDR3 region has the DNA TGTGCCAGCAGCTTGGGGGGGACCCCCTACGAGCAGTACTTC. It specifies CASSLGGTPYEQYF. Combining the CDR3 with reference TRBV5-6 and TRBJ2-7 gives the whole variable domain DAGVTQSPTHLIKTRGQQVTLRCSPKSGHDTVSWYQQALGQGPQFIFQYYEEEERQRGNFPDRFSGHQFPNYSSELNVNALLLGDSALYLCASSLGGTPYEQYFGPGTRLTVT.

This clone was observed a few times. The rearrangement links TRBV5-1 to TRBJ1-6; 10 bases agree with TRBD1. Germline-derived CDR1 and CDR2 are SGHRS and YFSETQ. The V and J ends lost 0 bases and 12 bases, in that order; junction bases with no gene match: 6. The CDR3 runs 15 residues. In DNA, the CDR3 is TGCGCCAGCAGCTTGGCGGGACAGGGGAGGGTACCCCTCCACTTT. It yields the protein CASSLAGQGRVPLHF.

The V gene is TRBV2, the J gene TRBJ1-5, with 7 bases identical to TRBD1. V was clipped by 3 bases and J by 7 bases; unmatched bases: 9. This CDR3 is built from 15 residues. The germline gives CDR1 SNHLY, CDR2 FYNNEI. The CDR3 DNA reads as TGTGCCAGCAGTGATGGGACAGAGTCCGGCCAGCCCCAGCATTTT. Translation gives CASSDGTESGQPQHF.

This chain connects TRBV7-2 to TRBJ2-5, with D perhaps TRBD1 or TRBD2 (5 bases each). CDR1 and CDR2 (germline): SGHTA, FQGNSA. The CDR3 sequence is 13 residues long. V gave up 2 bases and J gave up 2 bases, with 6 bases separating them. CDR3 region: CASSLWGQETQYF. The CDR3 region has the DNA TGTGCCAGCAGCTTATGGGGGCAAGAGACCCAGTACTTC. The full variable domain, its missing parts supplied by reference TRBV7-2 and TRBJ2-5, is GAGVSQSPSNKVTEKGKDVELRCDPISGHTALYWYRQSLGQGLEFLIYFQGNSAPDKSGLPSDRFSAERTGGSVSTLTIQRTQQEDSAVYLCASSLWGQETQYFGPGTRLLVL.

V usage is TRBV5-1 and J usage is TRBJ1-1; D not certain. Trimming removed 3 bases at V and 0 bases at J, with 15 bases between. The CDR3 is 16 residues long. From germline, CDR1 is SGHRS and CDR2 YFSETQ. The CDR3 sequence: CASSSTPGALNTEAFF. The CDR3 DNA is TGCGCCAGCAGCTCCACACCGGGCGCCCTGAACACTGAAGCTTTCTTT.

The chain employs TRBV7-2 and TRBJ2-7; D is perhaps TRBD1 (6 bases). The CDR3 contains 14 residues. CDR1 and CDR2 (germline): SGHTA, FQGNSA. The ends were cut back, 2 bases at V and 1 base at J, with 9 bases in the middle. The CDR3 loop reads CASSLTGSSYEQYF. DNA for the CDR3: TGTGCCAGCAGCTTAACAGGGAGTTCCTACGAGCAGTACTTC.

This clone was picked up a small number of times. V gene TRBV6-4 combines with J gene TRBJ2-1; TRBD2 agrees at 12 bases. The CDR3 covers 15 residues. The V gene end was trimmed by 2 bases and the J gene end by 5 bases; junction bases not matched to a gene: 1. From germline, CDR1 is MRHNA and CDR2 SNTAGT. CDR3 bases: TGTGCCAGCAGTGACCGACTAGCGGGAGACAATGAGCAGTTCTTC. Translated: CASSDRLAGDNEQFF.